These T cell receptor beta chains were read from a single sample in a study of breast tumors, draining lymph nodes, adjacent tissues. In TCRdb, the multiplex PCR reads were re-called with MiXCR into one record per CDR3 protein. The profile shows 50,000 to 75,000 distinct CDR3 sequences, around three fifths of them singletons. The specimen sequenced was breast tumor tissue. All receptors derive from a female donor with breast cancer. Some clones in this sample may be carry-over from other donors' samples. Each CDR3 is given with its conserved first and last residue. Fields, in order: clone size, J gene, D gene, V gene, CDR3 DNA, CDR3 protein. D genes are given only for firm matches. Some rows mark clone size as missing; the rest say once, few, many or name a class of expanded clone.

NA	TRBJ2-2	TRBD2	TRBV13	TGTGCCAGCAGCCAAGGGACTAGCGGGGGGGCGAACACCGGGGAGCTGTTTTTT	CASSQGTSGGANTGELFF
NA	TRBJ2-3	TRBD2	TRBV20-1	TGCAGTGTCGGCGGGAGGGAGGCAGATACGCAGTATTTT	CSVGGREADTQYF
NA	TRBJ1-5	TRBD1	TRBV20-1	TGCAGTGCTACTGACAGGGTGGCCAATCAGCCCCAGCATTTT	CSATDRVANQPQHF
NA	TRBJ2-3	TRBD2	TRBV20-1	TGCAGTGCTAGTCAAGTCGGGGGGGCCGATACGCAGTATTTT	CSASQVGGADTQYF
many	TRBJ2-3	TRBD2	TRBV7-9	TGTGCCAGCAGCTCGGGACTAGCGGGTAGTCGGACAGATACGCAGTATTTT	CASSSGLAGSRTDTQYF
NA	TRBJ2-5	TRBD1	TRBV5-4	TGTGCCAGCAGCTTCGCCGGGACAGGGAAAGAGACCCAGTACTTC	CASSFAGTGKETQYF
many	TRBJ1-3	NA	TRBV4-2	TGTGCCAGCAGCCCCTCAGGACGGTCTGGAAACACCATATATTTT	CASSPSGRSGNTIYF
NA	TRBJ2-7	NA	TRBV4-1	TGCGCCAGCAGTGGGGGGGACAAGGTGACCTACGAGCAGTACTTC	CASSGGDKVTYEQYF
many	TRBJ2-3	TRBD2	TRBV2	TGTGCCAGCAGTGATTCGGGGAGCCTTGTCGGGAGGGTAACAGATACGCAGTATTTT	CASSDSGSLVGRVTDTQYF
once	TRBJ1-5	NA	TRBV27	TGTGCCAGCAATATCAGGGGATGGCCCCAGCATTTT	CASNIRGWPQHF
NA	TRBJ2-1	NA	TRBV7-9	TGTGCCAGCAGCAACAGCGGGGAGCAGTTCTTC	CASSNSGEQFF
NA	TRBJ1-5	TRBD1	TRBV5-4	TGTGCCAGCAGCCGAGACAGGGGAGTCGAGCAGCCCCAGCATTTT	CASSRDRGVEQPQHF
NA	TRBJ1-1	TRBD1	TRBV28	TGTGCCAGCAGTATGCCGACAGGGCAAGCTTTCTTT	CASSMPTGQAFF
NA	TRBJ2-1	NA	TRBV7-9	TGTGCCAGCAGCCTTTACCCCGAACCCTACAATGAGCAGTTCTTC	CASSLYPEPYNEQFF
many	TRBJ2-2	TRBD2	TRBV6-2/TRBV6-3	TGTGCCAGCCTCCACGGGGGGGGCAACACCGGGGAGCTGTTTTTT	CASLHGGGNTGELFF
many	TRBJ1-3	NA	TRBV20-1	TGCAGTGCTAGAGCGGGATCTGGAAACACCATATATTTT	CSARAGSGNTIYF
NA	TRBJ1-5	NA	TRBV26	TGTGCCAGCAGTTCAAATCATGATGCACTGTGTAGCAATCAGCCCCAGCATTTT	CASSSNHDALCSNQPQHF
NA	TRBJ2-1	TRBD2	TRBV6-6	TGTGCCAGCAGACTAGCGGGAGATTTCAATGAGCAGTTCTTC	CASRLAGDFNEQFF
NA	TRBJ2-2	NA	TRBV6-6	TGTGCCAGCAGTCGAGGGGCCGGGAGCGGGGAGCTGTTTTTT	CASSRGAGSGELFF
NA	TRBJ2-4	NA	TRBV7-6	TGTGCCAGCAGCCGCGAAGGGGCGGGCAAAAACATTCAGTACTTC	CASSREGAGKNIQYF
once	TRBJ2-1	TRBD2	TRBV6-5	TGTGCCAGCAGTTACTCCTATGGACTAGCGGGAGGGAATGAGCAGTTCTTC	CASSYSYGLAGGNEQFF
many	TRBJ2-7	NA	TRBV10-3	TGTGCCATCATGCAGGGATTCTCCCGTCACGAGCAGTACTTC	CAIMQGFSRHEQYF
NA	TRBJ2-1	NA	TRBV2	TGTGCCAGCAGTGACCCAGGGCGGAATGAGCAGTTCTTC	CASSDPGRNEQFF
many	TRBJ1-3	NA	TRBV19	TGTGCCAGTAGTATTCGGACAGAAGGAAACACCATATATTTT	CASSIRTEGNTIYF
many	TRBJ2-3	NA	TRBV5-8	TGTGCCAGCAGCCCGACGGACAGGGAGGGGACAGATACGCAGTATTTT	CASSPTDREGTDTQYF
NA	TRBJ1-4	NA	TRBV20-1	TGCAGTGCGAGGGACAAACTGTTTTTT	CSARDKLFF
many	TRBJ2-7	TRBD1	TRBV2	TGTGCCAGCAACCCGATGACAGGGGGATACGAGCAGTACTTC	CASNPMTGGYEQYF
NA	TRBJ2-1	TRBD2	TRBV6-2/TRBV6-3	TGTGCCAGCACCCACAGGGTTGGACTAGCGGGCGATGAGCAGTTCTTC	CASTHRVGLAGDEQFF
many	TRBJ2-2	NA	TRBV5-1	TGCGCCAGCAGCTTGGATAGCCTAACTGGCGGGGAGCTGTTTTTT	CASSLDSLTGGELFF